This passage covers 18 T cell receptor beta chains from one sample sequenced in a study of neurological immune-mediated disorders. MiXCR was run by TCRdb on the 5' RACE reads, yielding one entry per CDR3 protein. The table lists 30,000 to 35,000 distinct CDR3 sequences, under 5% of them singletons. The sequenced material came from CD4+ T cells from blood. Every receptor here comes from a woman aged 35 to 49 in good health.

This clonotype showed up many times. CDR3 sequence (DNA): TGTGCCAGCTCACCACCGGGACAGGGTGGGAATCAGCCCCAGCATTTT. Translating it yields CASSPPGQGGNQPQHF. The chain employs TRBV18 and TRBJ1-5, with TRBD1 matching over 9 bases. This CDR3 spans 16 amino acids. The V and J ends lost 0 bases and 4 bases, in that order; junction bases with no gene match: 4. Germline loops: CDR1 KGHSH, CDR2 LQKENI.

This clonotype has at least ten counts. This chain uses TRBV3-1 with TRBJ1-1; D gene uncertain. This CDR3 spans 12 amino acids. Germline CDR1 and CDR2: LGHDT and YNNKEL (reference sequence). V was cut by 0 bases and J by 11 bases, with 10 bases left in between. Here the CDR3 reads CASSQDTGPAFF. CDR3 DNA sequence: TGTGCCAGCAGCCAAGATACGGGCCCCGCTTTCTTT. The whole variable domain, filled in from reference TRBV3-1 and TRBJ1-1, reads DTAVSQTPKYLVTQMGNDKSIKCEQNLGHDTMYWYKQDSKKFLKIMFSYNNKELIINETVPNRFSPKSPDKAHLNLHINSLELGDSAVYFCASSQDTGPAFFGQGTRLTVV.

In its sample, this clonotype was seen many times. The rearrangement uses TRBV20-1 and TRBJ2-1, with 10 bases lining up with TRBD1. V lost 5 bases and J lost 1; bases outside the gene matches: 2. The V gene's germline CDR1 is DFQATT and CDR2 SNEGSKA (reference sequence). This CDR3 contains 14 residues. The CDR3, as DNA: TGCAGTGCTTCGGGACAGGGGTCCTACAATGAGCAGTTCTTC. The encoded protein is CSASGQGSYNEQFF.

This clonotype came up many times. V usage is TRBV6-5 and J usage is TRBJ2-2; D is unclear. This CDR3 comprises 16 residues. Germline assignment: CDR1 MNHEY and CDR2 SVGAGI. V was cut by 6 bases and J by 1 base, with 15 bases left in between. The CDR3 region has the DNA TGTGCCAGCAGCGCGCCGGGCGGATGGAACACCGGGGAGCTGTTTTTT. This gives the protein CASSAPGGWNTGELFF.

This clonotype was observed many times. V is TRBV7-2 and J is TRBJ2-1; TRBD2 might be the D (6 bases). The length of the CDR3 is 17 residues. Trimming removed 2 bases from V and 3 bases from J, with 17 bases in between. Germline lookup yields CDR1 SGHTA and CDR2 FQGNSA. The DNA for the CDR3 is TGTGCCAGCAGCTTATATCCGGGACTGGCTGACTACAATGAGCAGTTCTTC. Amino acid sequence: CASSLYPGLADYNEQFF.

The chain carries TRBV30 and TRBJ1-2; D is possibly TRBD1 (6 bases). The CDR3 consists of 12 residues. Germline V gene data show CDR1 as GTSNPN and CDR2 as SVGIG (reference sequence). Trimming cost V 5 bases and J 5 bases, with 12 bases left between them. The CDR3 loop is CAWGRTDYGYTF. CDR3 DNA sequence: TGTGCCTGGGGGCGGACAGATTATGGCTACACCTTC.

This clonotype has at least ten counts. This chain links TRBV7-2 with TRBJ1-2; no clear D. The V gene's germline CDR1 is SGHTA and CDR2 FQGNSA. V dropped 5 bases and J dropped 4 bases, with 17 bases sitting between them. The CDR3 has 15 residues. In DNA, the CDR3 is TGTGCCAGCAGCCGCGATCGGAGTTATCCCTATGGCTACACCTTC. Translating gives CASSRDRSYPYGYTF.

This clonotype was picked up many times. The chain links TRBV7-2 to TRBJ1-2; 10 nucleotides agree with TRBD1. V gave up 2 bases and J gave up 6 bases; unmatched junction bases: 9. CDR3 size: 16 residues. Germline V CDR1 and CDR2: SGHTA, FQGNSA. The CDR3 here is CASSLSAGTGVHGYTF. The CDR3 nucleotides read TGTGCCAGCAGCTTATCAGCCGGGACAGGGGTTCATGGCTACACCTTC.

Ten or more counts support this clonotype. The CDR3 sequence is CSASRQGPLAFF. In nucleotides, the CDR3 is TGCAGTGCTTCGCGACAGGGGCCATTAGCTTTCTTT. The V call is TRBV20-1, the J call TRBJ1-1; TRBD1 agrees at 8 bases. The CDR3 length is 12 residues. CDR1 is DFQATT and CDR2 is SNEGSKA in the germline V gene (reference sequence). Trimming at V came to 5 bases and at J to 10 bases, leaving 9 bases not matched to a gene.

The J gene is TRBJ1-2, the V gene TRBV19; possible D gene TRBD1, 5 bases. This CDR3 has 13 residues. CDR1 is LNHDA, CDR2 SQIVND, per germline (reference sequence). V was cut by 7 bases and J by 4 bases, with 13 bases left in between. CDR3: CASMQARGYGYTF. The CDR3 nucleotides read TGTGCCAGTATGCAGGCGAGGGGCTATGGCTACACCTTC.

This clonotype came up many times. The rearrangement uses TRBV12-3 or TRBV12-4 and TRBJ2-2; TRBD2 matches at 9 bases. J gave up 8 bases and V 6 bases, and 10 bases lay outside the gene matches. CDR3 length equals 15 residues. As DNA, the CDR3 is TGTGCCAGCAGGCCTCGGAGTAGCGGGAGTGGGGAGCTGTTTTTT. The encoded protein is CASRPRSSGSGELFF.

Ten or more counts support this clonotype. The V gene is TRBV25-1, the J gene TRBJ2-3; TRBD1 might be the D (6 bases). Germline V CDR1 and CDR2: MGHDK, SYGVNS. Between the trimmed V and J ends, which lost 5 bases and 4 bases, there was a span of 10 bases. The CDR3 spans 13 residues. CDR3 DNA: TGTGCCAGCAGTAGGCCAGGGGCAGATACGCAGTATTTT. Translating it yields CASSRPGADTQYF.

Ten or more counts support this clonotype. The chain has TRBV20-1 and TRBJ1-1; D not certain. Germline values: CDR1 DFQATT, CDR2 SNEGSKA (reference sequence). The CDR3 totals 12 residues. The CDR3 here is CNPSALGTEAFF. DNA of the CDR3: TGCAATCCCAGTGCCCTGGGGACTGAAGCTTTCTTT.

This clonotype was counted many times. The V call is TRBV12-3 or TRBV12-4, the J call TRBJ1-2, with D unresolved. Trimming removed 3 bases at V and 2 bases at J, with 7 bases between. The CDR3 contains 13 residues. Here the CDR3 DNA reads TGTGCCAGCAGTTTTGGGGTGAACTATGGCTACACCTTC. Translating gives CASSFGVNYGYTF.

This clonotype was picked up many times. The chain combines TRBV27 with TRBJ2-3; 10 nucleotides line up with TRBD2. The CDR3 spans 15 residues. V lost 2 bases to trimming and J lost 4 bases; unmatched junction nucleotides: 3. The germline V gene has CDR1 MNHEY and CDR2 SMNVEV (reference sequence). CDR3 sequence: CASSLSGRAADTQYF. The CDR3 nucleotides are TGTGCCAGCAGTTTAAGCGGGAGGGCCGCAGATACGCAGTATTTT.

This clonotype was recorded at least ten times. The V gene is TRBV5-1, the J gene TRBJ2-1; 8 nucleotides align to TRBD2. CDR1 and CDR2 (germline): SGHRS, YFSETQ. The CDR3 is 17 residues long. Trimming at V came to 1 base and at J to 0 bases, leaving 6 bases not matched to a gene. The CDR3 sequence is CASSLSSGRSSYNEQFF. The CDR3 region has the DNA TGCGCCAGCAGCTTGTCTAGCGGGCGCTCCTCCTACAATGAGCAGTTCTTC.

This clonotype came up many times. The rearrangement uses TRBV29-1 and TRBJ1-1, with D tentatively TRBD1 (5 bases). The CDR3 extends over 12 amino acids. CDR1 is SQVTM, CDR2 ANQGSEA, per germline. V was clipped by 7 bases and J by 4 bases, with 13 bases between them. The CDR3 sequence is CSGAGPLTEAFF. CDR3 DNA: TGCAGCGGGGCGGGACCGCTCACTGAAGCTTTCTTT.

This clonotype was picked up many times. CDR3 residues: CASSSRSYEQYF. The CDR3 DNA sequence: TGTGCCAGCAGCTCTCGTTCCTACGAGCAGTACTTC. The chain recombines TRBV21-1 with TRBJ2-7. TRBV21-1 is flagged as a pseudogene. The CDR3 totals 12 residues.